The rows below give T cell receptor beta chains drawn from one sample of a study of beta chain features in type 1 diabetes. Using immunoSEQ multiplex PCR, the repertoire was profiled, and TCRdb retains in-frame clones only, with some absent. In the table there are about 340,000 clones, around 8% of which are singletons. Sequencing was done on a sample of central memory CD4+ T cells from blood. These receptors all stem from a young woman in good health. CDR3s include the opening cysteine and the closing phenylalanine or tryptophan. A D gene is named only where the DNA matches it firmly. Clone size is shown for a subset of rows, as once, few, many or a class of expanded clone.

length	D	size	V	J	DNA	CDR3
14	-	few	TRBV9	TRBJ2-3	TGTGCCAGCAATTCGGGGGACCCATCAGATACGCAGTATTTT	CASNSGDPSDTQYF
13	TRBD1	-	TRBV29-1	TRBJ1-1	TGCAGCGTGCGGGGACAGGTGAACACTGAAGCTTTCTTT	CSVRGQVNTEAFF
14	-	many	TRBV18	TRBJ2-1	TGTGCCAGCTCACCAACGAGCGAGCGGGCTGAGCAGTTCTTC	CASSPTSERAEQFF
14	-	few	TRBV28	TRBJ1-3	TGTGCCAGCAGCAACGGACCCACGGGAAACACCATATATTTT	CASSNGPTGNTIYF
15	TRBD2	few	TRBV5-1	TRBJ2-1	TGCGCCAGCAGCTTACTAGCGGGAGTAGGGTATGAGCAGTTCTTC	CASSLLAGVGYEQFF
11	-	many	TRBV20-1	TRBJ2-7	TGCAGTGCTCTCTTGTGGTACGAGCAGTACTTC	CSALLWYEQYF
12	-	many	TRBV5-4	TRBJ2-7	TGTGCCAGCAGCCGGGACATCTACGAGCAGTACTTC	CASSRDIYEQYF
14	-	few	TRBV4-1	TRBJ1-2	TGCGCCAGCAGCCAAGAACAGGGAACGAGGGGCTACACCTTC	CASSQEQGTRGYTF
16	-	-	TRBV6-6	TRBJ1-1	TGTGCCAGCAGTTACTGGAGGGGTTACAAGAACACTGAAGCTTTCTTT	CASSYWRGYKNTEAFF
17	-	-	TRBV7-2	TRBJ2-2	TGTGCCAGCAGCTTCCACCCTAGAACAGGGCCGACCGGGGAGCTGTTCTTT	CASSFHPRTGPTGELFF
11	-	-	TRBV5-1	TRBJ2-5	TGCGCCAGCAGCCAAACAGAGACCCAGTACTTC	CASSQTETQYF
14	-	-	TRBV9	TRBJ2-5	TGTGCCAGCAGCGTAGGGGGCTTGGAAGAGACCCAGTACTTC	CASSVGGLEETQYF
13	-	few	TRBV13	TRBJ2-5	TGTGCCAGCACCCGACAGATCCAAGAGACCCAGTACTTC	CASTRQIQETQYF
13	-	many	TRBV5-1	TRBJ2-5	TGCGCCAGCAGCTTGGTACGGCAAGAGACCCAGTACTTC	CASSLVRQETQYF
13	TRBD1	many	TRBV6-5	TRBJ2-7	TGTGCCAGCAGAAAACAGGGGGTGGAGGGGCAGTACTTC	CASRKQGVEGQYF
15	-	few	TRBV14	TRBJ2-3	TGTGCCAGCAGCCCGGCAGGGTATCGCACAGATACGCAGTATTTT	CASSPAGYRTDTQYF
19	TRBD2	-	TRBV4-3	TRBJ2-2	TGCGCCAGCAGCCATGGACTAGCGGGAGGCCTCCAGAGGACCGGGGAGCTGTTTTTT	CASSHGLAGGLQRTGELFF
15	-	few	TRBV4-1	TRBJ2-6	TGCGCCAGCAGTACGACTAGCTCTGGGGCCAACGTCCTGACTTTC	CASSTTSSGANVLTF
13	-	-	TRBV7-9	TRBJ2-7	TGTGCCAGCAGCCTTGGACAGTTTAGTGAGCAGTACTTC	CASSLGQFSEQYF
14	-	few	TRBV4-1	TRBJ2-3	TGCGCCAGCAGCCAAGAATTGGCCACAGATACGCAGTATTTT	CASSQELATDTQYF
13	-	few	TRBV10-3	TRBJ1-2	TGTGCCATGCGGCCCCGGGGGAGCTATGGCTACACCTTC	CAMRPRGSYGYTF
13	TRBD1	many	TRBV29-1	TRBJ1-4	TGCAGTGCGAGGGGACAGGGGGATGAAAAACTGTTTTTT	CSARGQGDEKLFF
19	-	-	TRBV4-1	TRBJ2-1	TGCGCCAGCAGCCAAGATTCAGGGGCGACTAGCCTATCCATAAATGAGCAGTTCTTC	CASSQDSGATSLSINEQFF
10	-	-	TRBV20-1	TRBJ2-3	TGCAGTGCCCCAGGTTTTACGCAGTATTTT	CSAPGFTQYF
14	TRBD1	many	TRBV2	TRBJ1-1	TGTGCCAGCGTAATAGGACAGGGGTTTACTGAAGCTTTCTTT	CASVIGQGFTEAFF
20	-	many	TRBV23-1	TRBJ2-1	TGCGCCAGCTTACCTGGGGGGTCCGGGACCCACTCCGGCTCCTACAATGAGCAGTTCTTC	CASLPGGSGTHSGSYNEQFF
14	TRBD2	-	TRBV6-6	TRBJ2-1	TGTGCCATCAGGCGGGAGACGGCCTACAATGAGCAGTTCTTC	CAIRRETAYNEQFF
13	-	-	TRBV6-5	TRBJ2-2	TGTGCCAGCCGGACCCCGAACACCGGGGAGCTGTTTTTT	CASRTPNTGELFF
17	-	many	TRBV15	TRBJ2-7	TGTGCCACCAGCAGAGCCAGCCTATGGGCCAGGGCCTACGAGCAGTACTTC	CATSRASLWARAYEQYF
13	-	-	TRBV7-8	TRBJ2-3	TGTGCCAGCAGCCCTCGACGTTCAGATACGCAGTATTTT	CASSPRRSDTQYF
14	-	many	TRBV7-2	TRBJ2-6	TGTGCCAGCAGCAGGGACTCTGGGGCCAACGTCCTGACTTTC	CASSRDSGANVLTF
9	-	few	TRBV23-1	TRBJ2-7	TGCGCCAGCAGGGCTGGGCGGTACTTC	CASRAGRYF
10	-	few	TRBV29-1	TRBJ2-7	TGCAGCGCCGGAGGGGACGAGCAGTACTTC	CSAGGDEQYF
11	-	-	TRBV6-1	TRBJ2-7	TGTGCCAGCGGCATAAACTACGAGCAGTACTTC	CASGINYEQYF
15	-	few	TRBV6-5	TRBJ2-1	TGTGCCAGCAGTGTACAGGGAATTTCCTACAATGAGCAGTTCTTC	CASSVQGISYNEQFF
14	-	-	TRBV11-2	TRBJ2-3	TGTGCCAGCAAAGCGGCGCGGAACACAGATACGCAGTATTTT	CASKAARNTDTQYF
14	-	few	TRBV5-4	TRBJ1-1	TGTGCCAGCAGCTCCTCCCAGGGGACCACTGAAGCTTTCTTT	CASSSSQGTTEAFF
14	-	few	TRBV18	TRBJ2-7	TGTGCCAGCTCAACAACTTCTACTTCCTACGAGCAGTACTTC	CASSTTSTSYEQYF
13	-	-	TRBV7-2	TRBJ2-3	TGTGCCAGCATCGCAGCGGGCACAGATACGCAGTATTTT	CASIAAGTDTQYF
16	-	few	TRBV7-3	TRBJ2-1	TGTGCCAGCAGCTTAACAGGAATTACAGATATTAATGAGCAGTTCTTC	CASSLTGITDINEQFF
14	-	-	TRBV11-2	TRBJ2-3	TGTGCCAGCAGCTTAGAACCGACCCCAGATACGCAGTATTTT	CASSLEPTPDTQYF
12	-	few	TRBV4-1	TRBJ2-1	TGCGCCAGCAGCCCCGGGACTAATGAGCAGTTCTTC	CASSPGTNEQFF
14	TRBD1	-	TRBV27	TRBJ1-2	TGTGCCAGCGGATCCCGGGACAGGGTATATGGCTACACCTTC	CASGSRDRVYGYTF
11	-	few	TRBV25-1	TRBJ2-7	TGTGCCAGCAGTGAATACCGGGAGCAGTACTTC	CASSEYREQYF
15	-	few	TRBV4-3	TRBJ2-7	TGCGCCAGCAGCCAAGATCAACGGGGCGTCTACGAGCAGTACTTC	CASSQDQRGVYEQYF
14	-	few	TRBV5-1	TRBJ1-2	TGCGCCAGCAGCTCTCCCGGGAGGATCTATGGCTACACCTTC	CASSSPGRIYGYTF
15	-	-	TRBV6-1	TRBJ2-5	TGTGCCAGCAGTAGAGGCGGACAGCCCCAAGAGACCCAGTACTTC	CASSRGGQPQETQYF
15	-	few	TRBV5-4	TRBJ2-1	TGTGCCAGCACCCAAGGCCATCCGGGCGACAATGAGCAGTTCTTC	CASTQGHPGDNEQFF
15	-	-	TRBV18	TRBJ1-4	TGTGCCAGCTCAGAGAATCGGACTCCGAATGAAAAACTGTTTTTT	CASSENRTPNEKLFF
15	TRBD2	-	TRBV7-2	TRBJ2-5	TGTGCCAGCAGCCGGTCTAGCGGGAGGGAAGAGACCCAGTACTTC	CASSRSSGREETQYF
16	-	many	TRBV14	TRBJ2-5	TGTGCCAGCAGCCAACTCGTCGGGGGGCCTGAAGAGACCCAGTACTTC	CASSQLVGGPEETQYF
19	TRBD2	few	TRBV10-3	TRBJ2-2	TGTGCCATCAGCACCGGGACTAGCGGAGTAAGATCGCACACCGGGGAGCTGTTTTTT	CAISTGTSGVRSHTGELFF
15	-	few	TRBV6-5	TRBJ2-1	TGTGCCAGCCGACTTTCCGGAGGCCGCTACAATGAGCAGTTCTTC	CASRLSGGRYNEQFF
14	-	-	TRBV5-1	TRBJ1-4	TGCGCCAGCAGCACACACGGGGGAGATGAAAAACTGTTTTTT	CASSTHGGDEKLFF
18	TRBD2	-	TRBV4-2	TRBJ2-3	TGTGCCAGCAGCCAAGACACTAGCGGGAGGCTCAGCACAGATACGCAGTATTTT	CASSQDTSGRLSTDTQYF
13	-	few	TRBV5-1	TRBJ1-1	TGCGCCAGCAGCTTGGGAGGGGAAACTGAAGCTTTCTTT	CASSLGGETEAFF
14	TRBD2	many	TRBV7-9	TRBJ2-3	TGTGCCAGCAGCCCTAGCGGGGGCACAGATACGCAGTATTTT	CASSPSGGTDTQYF
19	TRBD1	-	TRBV5-1	TRBJ2-7	TGCGCCAGCAGACTCAGGGGGCGTAGTGGAGGAGGTATCGCCTACGAGCAGTACTTC	CASRLRGRSGGGIAYEQYF
14	TRBD2	-	TRBV6-6	TRBJ2-3	TGTGCCACCGGGACTAGCGGGATTAGGGATACGCAGTATTTT	CATGTSGIRDTQYF